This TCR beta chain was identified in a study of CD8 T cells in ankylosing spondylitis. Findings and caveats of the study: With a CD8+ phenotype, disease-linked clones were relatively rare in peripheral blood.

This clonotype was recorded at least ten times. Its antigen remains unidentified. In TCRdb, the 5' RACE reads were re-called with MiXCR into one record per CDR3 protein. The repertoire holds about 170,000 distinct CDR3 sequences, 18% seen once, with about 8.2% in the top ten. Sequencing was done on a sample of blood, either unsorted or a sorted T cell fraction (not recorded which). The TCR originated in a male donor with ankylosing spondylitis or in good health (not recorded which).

The CDR3 coding sequence is TGTGCCAGCAAAGGGGCGGAGGCAACTAATGAAAAACTGTTTTTT. It yields the protein CASKGAEATNEKLFF. V is TRBV6-1 and J is TRBJ1-4, with a possible D match to TRBD1 (5 bases). V was cut by 7 bases and J by 0 bases, with 12 bases left in between. Germline V gives CDR1 MNHNS, CDR2 SASEGT. This CDR3 spans 15 amino acids.